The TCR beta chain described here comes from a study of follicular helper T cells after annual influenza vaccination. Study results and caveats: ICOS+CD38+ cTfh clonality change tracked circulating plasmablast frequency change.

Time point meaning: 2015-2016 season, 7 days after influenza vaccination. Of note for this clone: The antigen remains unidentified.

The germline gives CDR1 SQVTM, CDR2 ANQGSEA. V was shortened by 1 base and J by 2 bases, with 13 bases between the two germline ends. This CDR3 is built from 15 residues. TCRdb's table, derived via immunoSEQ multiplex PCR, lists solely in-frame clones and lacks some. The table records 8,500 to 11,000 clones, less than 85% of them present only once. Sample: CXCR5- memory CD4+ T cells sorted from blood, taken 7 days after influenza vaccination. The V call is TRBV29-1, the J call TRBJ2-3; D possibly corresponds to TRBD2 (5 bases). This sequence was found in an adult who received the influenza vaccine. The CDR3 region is CSVEGTYRITDTQYF. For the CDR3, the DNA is TGCAGCGTTGAAGGGACTTATCGTATCACAGATACGCAGTATTTT.